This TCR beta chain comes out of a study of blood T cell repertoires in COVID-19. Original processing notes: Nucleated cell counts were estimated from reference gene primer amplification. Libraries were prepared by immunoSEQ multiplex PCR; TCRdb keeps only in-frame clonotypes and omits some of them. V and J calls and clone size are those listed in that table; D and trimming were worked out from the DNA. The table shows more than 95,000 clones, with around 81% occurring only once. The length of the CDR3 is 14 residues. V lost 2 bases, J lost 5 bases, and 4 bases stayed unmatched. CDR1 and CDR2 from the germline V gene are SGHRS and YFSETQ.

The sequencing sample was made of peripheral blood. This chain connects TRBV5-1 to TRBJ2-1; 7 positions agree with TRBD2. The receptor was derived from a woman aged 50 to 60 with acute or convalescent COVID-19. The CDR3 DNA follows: TGCGCCAGCAGCTTCCAGCGGGGTGACAATGAGCAGTTCTTC. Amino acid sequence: CASSFQRGDNEQFF.